The rows below give T cell receptor beta chains drawn from one sample of a study of read filtering for tumor transcriptome and immune sequencing. TCRdb passed the reads through MiXCR, listing each CDR3 protein once. The profile shows 46,000 or so distinct CDR3 sequences, roughly a fifth of them singletons. The sample taken for sequencing was a population of CD138-negative cells sorted from bone marrow. The receptor set was obtained from a donor at least 40 years old with multiple myeloma. Both conserved end residues are part of each CDR3. A D gene is named only where the DNA matches it firmly. Clone size appears in some rows only: once, few, many, or a class for an expanded clone.

>many|TRBJ1-1|TRBV24-1|NA
TGTGCCGCCGGGGGCAACTTTAAAACTTTCTTT
CAAGGNFKTFF
>many|TRBJ2-1|TRBV5-1|TRBD2
TGCGCCAGCAGCTTCAGCGGGACTAGCGGGAGTTACAATGAGCAGTTCTTC
CASSFSGTSGSYNEQFF
>NA|TRBJ2-3|TRBV5-4|TRBD2
TGTGCCAGCAGCGCCAGCGGGAGGGAGGGCACAGATACGCAGTATTTT
CASSASGREGTDTQYF
>many|TRBJ2-1|TRBV7-9|TRBD2
TGTGCCAGCAGCTTCGGGGGCGGGAGGGCCATAGGAAATGAGCAGTTCTTC
CASSFGGGRAIGNEQFF
>many|TRBJ2-5|TRBV30|TRBD2
TGTGCCTGGAGTGTCCCAGGGGCGGGAGGTGAGACCCAGTACTTC
CAWSVPGAGGETQYF
>many|TRBJ2-1|TRBV5-1|NA
TGCGCCAGCAGCAGGGACTCCTACAATGAGCAGTTCTTC
CASSRDSYNEQFF
>NA|TRBJ2-1|TRBV12-3/TRBV12-4|NA
TGTGCCAGCAGCTTGTACAGGGACTATGAGCAGTTCTTC
CASSLYRDYEQFF
>many|TRBJ2-7|TRBV29-1|NA
TGCAGCGCAGACCTTCAGGGGGGACTGAACGAGCAGTACTTC
CSADLQGGLNEQYF
>many|TRBJ2-7|TRBV20-1|TRBD1
TGCAGTGCAACCCCCTCGGACAGGTTCTCCTACGAGCAGTACTTC
CSATPSDRFSYEQYF
>many|TRBJ1-1|TRBV5-1|TRBD1
TGCGCCAGCAGCTTGGACGGACAGGACTTACTATCGAACACTGAAGCTTTCTTT
CASSLDGQDLLSNTEAFF
>many|TRBJ1-5|TRBV20-1|NA
TGCAGTGCTAGCGACGACAGGCTGTATCAGCCCCAGCATTTT
CSASDDRLYQPQHF
>many|TRBJ2-1|TRBV7-2|NA
TGTGCCAGCAGCTTAGAGGTTGGAAGACAGGAGCAGTTCTTC
CASSLEVGRQEQFF
>many|TRBJ2-1|TRBV5-1|TRBD2
TGCGCCAGCACCTTCTTGGGGGGGAAGAACAATGAGCAGTTCTTC
CASTFLGGKNNEQFF
>few|TRBJ2-1|TRBV2|NA
TGTGCCAGCCGCCGGGACAACAATGAGCAGTTCTTC
CASRRDNNEQFF
>many|TRBJ2-5|TRBV12-3/TRBV12-4|NA
TGTGCCAGCAGTTGGGGCGGACGCCAAGAGACCCAGTACTTC
CASSWGGRQETQYF
>many|TRBJ2-1|TRBV5-5|TRBD2
TGTGCCAGCAGCTGGGGACTACTCTCCTACAATGAGCAGTTCTTC
CASSWGLLSYNEQFF
>few|TRBJ2-7|TRBV4-1|TRBD2
TGTGCCAGCAGCCAAGACACTAGCGGGGGGAGCTCCTACGAGCAGTACTTC
CASSQDTSGGSSYEQYF
>many|TRBJ2-7|TRBV2|NA
TGTGCCAGCAGTGAAGGAGGGCTGGATGAGCAGTACTTC
CASSEGGLDEQYF
>NA|TRBJ1-2|TRBV27|NA
TGTGACAGCAGTAGCAGGGGCAGCTATGGCTACACCTTC
CDSSSRGSYGYTF
>NA|TRBJ2-7|TRBV5-1|TRBD2
TGCGCCAGCAGCCCACTAGCGGGAGGGCCCGAGCAGTACTTC
CASSPLAGGPEQYF
>many|TRBJ1-1|TRBV5-1|NA
TGCGCCAGCAGCCAACAGGGCTCCACTGAAGCTTTCTTT
CASSQQGSTEAFF
>many|TRBJ2-2|TRBV5-1|TRBD2
TGCGCCAGCAGCCTATTGGGACTAGCGGGAGTGGATCCCGGGGAGCTGTTTTTT
CASSLLGLAGVDPGELFF
>many|TRBJ2-5|TRBV20-1|NA
TGCAGTGCTAGAGCGGCGGGTCCGGCCCAGTACTTC
CSARAAGPAQYF
>many|TRBJ2-1|TRBV5-6|NA
TGTGCCAGCAGCCTGTTCCTCAATGAGCAGTTCTTC
CASSLFLNEQFF
>NA|TRBJ2-5|TRBV20-1|TRBD2
TGCAGTGCGCCGAGGGAGGGAGAGACCCAGTACTTC
CSAPREGETQYF
>medium-sized|TRBJ1-6|TRBV30|NA
TGTGCCTGGAGTTTAATCAGGGCAGGGAATTCACCCCTCCACTTT
CAWSLIRAGNSPLHF
>many|TRBJ2-1|TRBV29-1|TRBD2
TGCAGCGTTGACTCCGGGACTAGTGACATTGAGCAGTTCTTC
CSVDSGTSDIEQFF
>few|TRBJ2-5|TRBV12-3/TRBV12-4|NA
TGTGCCAGCAGTTTTCCGGCAGCCCAAGAGACCCAGTACTTC
CASSFPAAQETQYF
>NA|TRBJ1-3|TRBV7-8|NA
TGTGCCAGCAGCTTAGCCACCGGAAACACCATATATTTT
CASSLATGNTIYF
>few|TRBJ1-1|TRBV10-3|NA
TGTGCCATCAACGCACAGGGGAACACTGAAGCTTTCTTT
CAINAQGNTEAFF
>many|TRBJ2-1|TRBV7-8|TRBD2
TGTGCCAGCAGCTTAGTAGGGAGCGGGAGTTTTTCCTACAATGAGCAGTTCTTC
CASSLVGSGSFSYNEQFF
>few|TRBJ2-3|TRBV6-2/TRBV6-3|NA
TGTGCCAGCAGTGATCGTTTTGGGTCTGCGCAGTATTTT
CASSDRFGSAQYF
>many|TRBJ2-2|TRBV5-1|NA
TGCGCCAGCAGCCCGGATGCGGGAAGAGGCACCGGGGAGCTGTTTTTT
CASSPDAGRGTGELFF
>NA|TRBJ2-5|TRBV10-1|TRBD1
TGCTCCGGCAGACCCCAGACAGGGCATGAGACCCAGTACTTC
CSGRPQTGHETQYF
>NA|TRBJ2-1|TRBV7-2|NA
TGTGCCAGCAGCTTAGGCCAGGGGGGATACGATGAGCAGTTCTTC
CASSLGQGGYDEQFF
>NA|TRBJ2-3|TRBV21-1|NA
TGTGCCAGCAGCTCGACTAGCGGAGGCACAGATACGCAGTATTTT
CASSSTSGGTDTQYF
>NA|TRBJ1-3|TRBV13|TRBD1
TGTGCCAGCAGACCGACAGGGTCCGGAAACACCATATATTTT
CASRPTGSGNTIYF
>many|TRBJ1-1|TRBV29-1|NA
TGCAGCGTTGCTACAGGGACAATGAACACTGAAGCTTTCTTT
CSVATGTMNTEAFF
>few|TRBJ2-1|TRBV12-3/TRBV12-4|NA
TGTGCCAGCCTTCTGACGGCGGGGCCACAGTTCTTC
CASLLTAGPQFF
>many|TRBJ2-5|TRBV3-1|NA
TGTGCCAGCACCCCAGCCGGGTTCGGGGAGACCCAGTACTTC
CASTPAGFGETQYF
>many|TRBJ2-1|TRBV7-9|NA
TGTGCCAGCAGCAACAACAGACAGGTGAGAGGGAATGAGCAGTTCTTC
CASSNNRQVRGNEQFF
>many|TRBJ2-7|TRBV11-2|TRBD1
TGTGCCAGCAGCTACCCGGCGGGGGGACAGGGGACCCACGAGCAGTACTTC
CASSYPAGGQGTHEQYF
>NA|TRBJ1-5|TRBV29-1|TRBD1
TGCAGCATTCGACAGGGAGGCAATCAGCCCCAGCATTTT
CSIRQGGNQPQHF
>many|TRBJ2-1|TRBV7-2|TRBD2
TGTGCCAGCAGCTTGAGGACTAGCGCTTACAATGAGCAGTTCTTC
CASSLRTSAYNEQFF
>many|TRBJ2-1|TRBV20-1|TRBD2
TGCAGTGCTACGGGGTACAGGAGGATTTTCGCTAGCGGGAGTCGGGGCTCCTACAATGAGCAGTTCTTC
CSATGYRRIFASGSRGSYNEQFF
>many|TRBJ2-6|TRBV7-2|NA
TGTGCCAGCACGCAGGGGATCAGGGGGGCCAACGTCCTGACTTTC
CASTQGIRGANVLTF
>NA|TRBJ2-1|TRBV15|NA
TGTGCCACCAGCAGGGATCCCGTCAATGAGCAGTTCTTC
CATSRDPVNEQFF
>NA|TRBJ1-5|TRBV19|NA
TGTGCCAGTGGCACAGGGCAGTTTAGCAATCAGCCCCAGCATTTT
CASGTGQFSNQPQHF
>many|TRBJ2-1|TRBV7-3|NA
TGTGCCAGCAGCGGGCAAGGCCCAACCTACAATGAGCAGTTCTTC
CASSGQGPTYNEQFF
>many|TRBJ1-4|TRBV20-1|NA
TGCAGTGCTAGAGATTCCAGGAGCGCAACTAATGAAAAACTGTTTTTT
CSARDSRSATNEKLFF
>medium-sized|TRBJ2-2|TRBV7-8|TRBD2
TGTGCCAGCAGCTTAGCGGGTTACAGGGTAGCGGGAGCGGACACCGGGGAGCTGTTTTTT
CASSLAGYRVAGADTGELFF
>many|TRBJ1-1|TRBV6-6|TRBD1
TGTGCCAGCAGTACGGGACAGCTGAACACTGAAGCTTTCTTT
CASSTGQLNTEAFF
>many|TRBJ2-7|TRBV29-1|TRBD1
TGCAGCGTTGCCGGTGGGCAGGGGGCTGATGAGCAGTACTTC
CSVAGGQGADEQYF
>NA|TRBJ2-6|TRBV24-1|TRBD1
TGTGCCACCCAGGCTGGCAGGGGGAGTTCTGGGGCCAACGTCCTGACTTTC
CATQAGRGSSGANVLTF